This TCR beta chain is drawn from a study of T-cell memory formation after mild COVID-19. Germline-derived CDR1 and CDR2 are SNHLY and FYNNEI. V dropped 5 bases and J dropped 4 bases, with 20 bases sitting between them. CDR3 size: 17 residues. MiXCR, run by TCRdb on the 5' RACE reads, gives a single entry per CDR3 protein. The table includes around 310,000 distinct CDR3 sequences, approximately 22% detected once. The material sequenced was PBMCs or a T cell subset sorted from them (not recorded which). The rearrangement joins TRBV2 to TRBJ2-2, with no clear D. The TCR originated in a man aged 18 to 29 who had mild COVID-19 (a few samples of this study predate the infection). Cell type and time point are not known. CDR3 residues: CASSTDSRSFGTGELFF. CDR3 in DNA: TGTGCCAGCAGTACCGATAGCAGAAGTTTCGGCACCGGGGAGCTGTTTTTT. Filled out from reference TRBV2 and TRBJ2-2, the complete variable domain reads EPEVTQTPSHQVTQMGQEVILRCVPISNHLYFYWYRQILGQKVEFLVSFYNNEISEKSEIFDDQFSVERPDGSNFTLKIRSTKLEDSAMYFCASSTDSRSFGTGELFFGEGSRLTVL.